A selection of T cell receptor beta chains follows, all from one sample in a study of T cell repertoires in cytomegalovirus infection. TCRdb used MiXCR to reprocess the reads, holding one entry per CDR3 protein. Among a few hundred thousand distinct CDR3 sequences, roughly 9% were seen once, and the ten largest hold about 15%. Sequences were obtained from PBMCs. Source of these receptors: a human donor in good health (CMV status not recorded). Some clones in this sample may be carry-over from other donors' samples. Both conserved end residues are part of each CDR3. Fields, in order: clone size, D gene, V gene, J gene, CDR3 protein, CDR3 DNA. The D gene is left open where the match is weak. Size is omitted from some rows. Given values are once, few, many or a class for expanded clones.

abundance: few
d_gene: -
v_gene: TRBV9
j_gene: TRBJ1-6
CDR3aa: CASSVVGVDSPLHF
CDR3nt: TGTGCCAGCAGCGTAGTAGGGGTGGATTCACCCCTCCACTTT

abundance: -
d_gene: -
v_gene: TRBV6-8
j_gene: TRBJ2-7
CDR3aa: CASSYSWGRDTYEQYF
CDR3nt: TGTGCCAGCAGTTACTCGTGGGGGCGGGATACCTACGAGCAGTACTTC

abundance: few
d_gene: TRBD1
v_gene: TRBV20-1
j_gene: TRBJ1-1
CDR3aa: CSAPRDSYTEAFF
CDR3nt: TGCAGTGCCCCTAGGGACAGCTACACTGAAGCTTTCTTT

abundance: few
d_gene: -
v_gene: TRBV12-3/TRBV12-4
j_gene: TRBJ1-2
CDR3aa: CASALEGVRGYTF
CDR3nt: TGTGCCAGCGCCCTGGAGGGAGTACGCGGCTACACCTTC

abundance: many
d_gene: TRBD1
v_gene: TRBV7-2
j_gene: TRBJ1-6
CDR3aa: CASSIGDRAPALF
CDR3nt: TGTGCCAGCAGCATCGGCGACAGGGCCCCTGCACTGTTT

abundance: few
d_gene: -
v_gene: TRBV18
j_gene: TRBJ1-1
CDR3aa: CASSPETTNTEAFF
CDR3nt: TGTGCCAGCTCACCAGAGACAACGAACACTGAAGCTTTCTTT

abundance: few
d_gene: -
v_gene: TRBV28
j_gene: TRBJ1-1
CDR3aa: CASSLSEKNEAFF
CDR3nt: TGTGCCAGCAGTTTAAGTGAGAAAAACGAAGCTTTCTTT

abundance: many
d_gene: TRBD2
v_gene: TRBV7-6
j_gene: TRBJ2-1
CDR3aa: CASSLGGRAQNEQFF
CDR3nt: TGTGCCAGCAGCTTAGGCGGGAGGGCCCAAAATGAGCAGTTCTTC

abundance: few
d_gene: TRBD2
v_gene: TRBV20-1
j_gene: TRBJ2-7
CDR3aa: CSALGTSGRTYEQYF
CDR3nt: TGCAGTGCCCTCGGGACTAGCGGGCGGACTTACGAGCAGTACTTC

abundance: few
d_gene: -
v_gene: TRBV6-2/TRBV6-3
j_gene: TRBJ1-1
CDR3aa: CASSLTSYRTSRTEAFF
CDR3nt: TGTGCCAGCAGCCTGACAAGCTACCGAACGTCGCGCACTGAAGCTTTCTTT

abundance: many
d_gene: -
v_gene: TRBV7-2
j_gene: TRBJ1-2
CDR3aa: CASSLRDYGYTF
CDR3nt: TGTGCCAGCAGCTTAAGGGACTATGGCTACACCTTC

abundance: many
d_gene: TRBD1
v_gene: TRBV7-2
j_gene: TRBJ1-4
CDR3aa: CASSSRDRDNPSATNEKLFF
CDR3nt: TGTGCCAGCAGCTCACGAGACAGGGACAACCCAAGTGCAACTAATGAAAAACTGTTTTTT